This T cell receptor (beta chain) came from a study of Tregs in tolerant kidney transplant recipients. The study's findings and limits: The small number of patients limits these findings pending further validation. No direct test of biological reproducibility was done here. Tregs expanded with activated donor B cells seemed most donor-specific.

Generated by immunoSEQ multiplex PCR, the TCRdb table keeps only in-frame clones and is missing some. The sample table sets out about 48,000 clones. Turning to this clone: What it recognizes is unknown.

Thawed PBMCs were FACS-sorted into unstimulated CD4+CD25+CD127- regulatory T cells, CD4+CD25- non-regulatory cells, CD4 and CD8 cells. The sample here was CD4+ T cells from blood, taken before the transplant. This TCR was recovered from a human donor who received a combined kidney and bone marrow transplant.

The CDR3 bases that were read are TGTGCCAGTGCGGCGGGGGCCTCTGGGGCCAACGTC. Protein: CASAAGASGANV. The whole CDR3 protein is CASAAGASGANVLTF. V usage is TRBV19 and J usage is TRBJ2-6; possible D gene TRBD2, 7 bases. The observed sequence ends 3 residues before the CDR3 terminus, with the missing tail filled in from the germline J gene. Germline loops: CDR1 LNHDA, CDR2 SQIVND (reference sequence). The CDR3 is 15 residues long. Trimming took 8 bases from V and 0 from J, leaving 11 bases between them. Together with reference TRBV19 and TRBJ2-6, the CDR3 gives the full variable domain: DGGITQSPKYLFRKEGQNVTLSCEQNLNHDAMYWYRQDPGQGLRLIYYSQIVNDFQKGDIAEGYSVSREKKESFPLTVTSAQKNPTAFYLCASAAGASGANVLTFGAGSRLTVL.